This T cell receptor beta chain was documented in a study of cytomegalovirus exposure and HLA in healthy donors. Study details: Researchers previously reported finding some 110 million unique TCR beta sequences from around 200 million T cells. Counted in an early data release were about 86 million unique TCRs from HLA-typed donors.

In the case of this clone: Its matching antigen is unknown.

The primer mix had 60 Vbeta and 13 Jbeta primers. Assay used: immunoSEQ multiplex PCR; TCRdb lists only in-frame clones, some missing. The sample contains around 190,000 clones, around three quarters of which appear only once. Study findings and constraints: With further analysis later on, most CMV-associated TCR beta chains appeared HLA-restricted. Investigators reported 150 to 200 TCR beta chains as tied to cytomegalovirus.

Germline V gives CDR1 SGHRS, CDR2 YFSETQ. There are 16 residues in the CDR3. Germline trimming cut 2 bases from V and 5 bases from J; bases unmatched to any gene: 11. This sequence originates from a woman aged 18-29 years in good health and CMV-seronegative. Sequencing used PBMCs. The rearrangement joins TRBV5-1 to TRBJ2-7, with 9 bases matching TRBD1. CDR3 bases: TGCGCCAGCAGCTTTAGGTGGGGGACAGGGTCGGACGAGCAGTACTTC. Translated, it gives CASSFRWGTGSDEQYF.